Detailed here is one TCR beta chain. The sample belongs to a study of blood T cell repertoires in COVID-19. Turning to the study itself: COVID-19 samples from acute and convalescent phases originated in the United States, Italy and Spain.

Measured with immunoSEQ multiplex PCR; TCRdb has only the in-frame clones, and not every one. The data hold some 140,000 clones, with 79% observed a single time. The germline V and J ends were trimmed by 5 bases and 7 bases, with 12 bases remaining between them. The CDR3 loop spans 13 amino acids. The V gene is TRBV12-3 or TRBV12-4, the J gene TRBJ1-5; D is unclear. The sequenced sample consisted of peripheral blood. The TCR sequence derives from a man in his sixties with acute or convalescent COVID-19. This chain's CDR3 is CASSVARGQPQHF. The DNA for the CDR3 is TGTGCCAGCAGTGTTGCGAGAGGCCAGCCCCAGCATTTT.